A selection of T cell receptor beta chains follows, all from one sample in a study of CD8 T cells in Susac syndrome. TCRdb fed the immunoSEQ multiplex PCR reads into MiXCR, producing one record per CDR3 protein. The sample carries 100,000 to 150,000 distinct CDR3 sequences, approximately 94% recorded once. The sample was CD4+ T cells from PBMCs. The source is a human donor with multiple sclerosis. The CDR3 runs from the conserved cysteine through the conserved F or W. Each record gives: clone size, V gene, J gene, D gene, CDR3 protein, CDR3 DNA. The D gene is left open where the match is weak. Clone size is shown for a subset of rows, as once, few, many or a class of expanded clone.

.,TRBV24-1,TRBJ1-2,.,CATSDGGKNYGYTF,TGTGCCACCAGTGATGGGGGTAAGAACTATGGCTACACCTTC
.,TRBV12-3/TRBV12-4,TRBJ1-1,.,CASRNRAGLGDKEAFF,TGTGCCAGCCGAAACAGGGCCGGTTTAGGGGACAAGGAAGCTTTCTTT
.,TRBV14,TRBJ2-7,TRBD1,CASSQLDRGNYEQYF,TGTGCCAGCAGCCAATTGGACAGGGGAAACTACGAGCAGTACTTC
.,TRBV6-1,TRBJ2-3,TRBD2,CASSELAGGPDTQYF,TGTGCCAGCAGTGAACTCGCGGGAGGACCAGATACGCAGTATTTT
.,TRBV18,TRBJ2-2,TRBD1,CASSPRQGSNTGELFF,TGTGCCAGCTCACCTCGACAGGGGTCGAACACCGGGGAGCTGTTTTTT
.,TRBV11-2,TRBJ1-1,TRBD1,CASSARQGSTEAFF,TGTGCCAGCAGCGCCCGACAGGGAAGCACTGAAGCTTTCTTT
.,TRBV6-6,TRBJ1-2,.,CASNEGYGYTF,TGTGCCAGCAACGAGGGCTATGGCTACACCTTC
once,TRBV30,TRBJ2-3,.,CAWSPGGGTDTQYF,TGTGCCTGGAGTCCGGGGGGCGGCACAGATACGCAGTATTTT
.,TRBV11-1,TRBJ2-3,.,CASSLLITDMQYF,TGTGCCAGCAGCTTACTTATAACAGATATGCAGTATTTT
.,TRBV10-3,TRBJ2-5,TRBD2,CAIKTSGAEETQYF,TGTGCCATTAAAACTAGCGGGGCTGAAGAGACCCAGTACTTC
.,TRBV30,TRBJ2-3,.,CAWERVSTDTQYF,TGTGCCTGGGAGCGGGTTAGCACAGATACGCAGTATTTT
.,TRBV24-1,TRBJ1-2,.,CATSDSRRGGYTF,TGTGCCACCAGTGATTCCCGCAGGGGTGGCTACACCTTC
.,TRBV29-1,TRBJ1-2,.,CSVAPGPAGYTF,TGCAGCGTAGCACCGGGACCAGCTGGCTACACCTTC
.,TRBV19,TRBJ2-7,.,CASSIESAYEQYF,TGTGCCAGTAGTATAGAAAGCGCTTACGAGCAGTACTTC
.,TRBV6-5,TRBJ2-7,.,CASSYLRGAANEQYF,TGTGCCAGCAGTTACCTCCGGGGGGCGGCTAACGAGCAGTACTTC
.,TRBV7-2,TRBJ2-6,.,CASSGDLFSGANVLTF,TGTGCCAGCAGCGGGGACCTTTTCTCTGGGGCCAACGTCCTGACTTTC
.,TRBV19,TRBJ1-1,.,CASSIWSGNTEAFF,TGTGCCAGTAGTATATGGTCGGGGAACACTGAAGCTTTCTTT
.,TRBV7-2,TRBJ2-1,TRBD1,CASSPPSGQEYNEQFF,TGTGCCAGCAGCCCTCCCTCCGGACAGGAGTACAATGAGCAGTTCTTC
.,TRBV5-1,TRBJ1-1,.,CASSPPGRKTEAFF,TGCGCCAGCAGTCCTCCGGGAAGGAAGACTGAAGCTTTCTTT
.,TRBV27,TRBJ1-6,.,CASKTGSYNSPLHF,TGTGCCAGCAAAACCGGATCCTATAATTCACCCCTCCACTTT
.,TRBV27,TRBJ2-1,.,CASSFPTSNEQFF,TGTGCCAGCAGTTTCCCGACCTCAAATGAGCAGTTCTTC